This TCR beta chain was observed in a study of preoperative IRX-2 immunotherapy in early breast cancer. The treatment here: preoperative locoregional IRX-2 cytokine immunotherapy. Samples came from a phase Ib trial of preoperative locoregional IRX-2 cytokine immunotherapy. The CDR3 spans 12 residues. Trimming removed 8 bases at V and 12 bases at J, with 17 bases between. Germline CDR1 MNHGY, CDR2 SAAAGT. Profiling relied on immunoSEQ multiplex PCR, and the TCRdb table lists in-frame clones only, not all of them. The data show tens of thousands of clones, around 75% seen once. The V call is TRBV6-8, the J call TRBJ2-1; tentatively, D is TRBD1 (5 bases). Material: lymph node tissue, obtained after IRX-2 immunotherapy. The source of this sequence is a human donor with breast cancer. The CDR3 reads CASLKTGFGQFF. The CDR3 DNA is TGTGCCAGCCTTAAAACAGGATTCGGGCAGTTCTTC.